This is a list of T cell receptor beta chains from one sample in a study of response to subunit inactivated influenza vaccine. TCRdb analysed the RT-PCR reads with MiXCR anew, one entry per CDR3 protein. The profile shows around 760,000 distinct CDR3 sequences, about 15% of them singletons. Sequencing was performed on PBMCs from blood, taken about 14 days before vaccination. The receptors originated from a man aged 50 to 60 who received an inactivated influenza vaccine. Each CDR3 is given with its conserved first and last residue. A D gene is named only where the DNA matches it firmly. Only part of the rows carry a size: once, few, many, or a class if the clone is expanded.

v_gene: TRBV5-1
j_gene: TRBJ2-7
abundance: few
d_gene: TRBD2
CDR3nt: TGCGCCAGCAGCTTGGTTAGCGGGAGTACCTACGAGCAGTACTTC
CDR3aa: CASSLVSGSTYEQYF

v_gene: TRBV20-1
j_gene: TRBJ1-5
abundance: few
d_gene: TRBD1
CDR3nt: TGCAGTGCCGAATTGGGGACAGAAAATCAGCCCCAGCATTTT
CDR3aa: CSAELGTENQPQHF

v_gene: TRBV29-1
j_gene: TRBJ2-7
abundance: many
d_gene: NA
CDR3nt: TGCAGCGTGATCCCCTCCAGGTCCGAGCAGTACTTC
CDR3aa: CSVIPSRSEQYF

v_gene: TRBV4-2
j_gene: TRBJ2-3
abundance: many
d_gene: NA
CDR3nt: TGTGCCAGCAGCCAAGAACAATCGAGGGCCAGAGATACGCAGTATTTT
CDR3aa: CASSQEQSRARDTQYF

v_gene: TRBV20-1
j_gene: TRBJ2-1
abundance: NA
d_gene: TRBD1
CDR3nt: TGCAGTGCTACCGGGACAGGGGCCTACAATGAGCAGTTCTTC
CDR3aa: CSATGTGAYNEQFF

v_gene: TRBV6-1
j_gene: TRBJ1-1
abundance: many
d_gene: TRBD1
CDR3nt: TGTGCCAGCAGGCTCCGGGACAGGAAAAATACTGAAGCTTTCTTT
CDR3aa: CASRLRDRKNTEAFF

v_gene: TRBV5-1
j_gene: TRBJ1-5
abundance: few
d_gene: NA
CDR3nt: TGCGCCAGCAGCTTGTCGCCCCAGCATTTT
CDR3aa: CASSLSPQHF

v_gene: TRBV7-2
j_gene: TRBJ2-7
abundance: NA
d_gene: TRBD2
CDR3nt: TGTGCCAGCAGCTTCCTAGCGGGAGAGTACGAGCAGTACTTC
CDR3aa: CASSFLAGEYEQYF

v_gene: TRBV7-6
j_gene: TRBJ2-2
abundance: few
d_gene: TRBD2
CDR3nt: TGTGCCAGCAGCTTAGAGCCGGCGGGGGGGCTAATCGGGGAGCTGTTTTTT
CDR3aa: CASSLEPAGGLIGELFF

v_gene: TRBV5-5
j_gene: TRBJ2-2
abundance: few
d_gene: NA
CDR3nt: TGTGCCAGCAGCTTGGTGGGGGCTGTCGGGGAGCTGTTTTTT
CDR3aa: CASSLVGAVGELFF

v_gene: TRBV21-1
j_gene: TRBJ2-6
abundance: NA
d_gene: NA
CDR3nt: TGTGCCAGCAGCAAATACGGGGGACTTAGCTCTGGGGCCAACGTCCTGACTTTC
CDR3aa: CASSKYGGLSSGANVLTF

v_gene: TRBV28
j_gene: TRBJ1-6
abundance: few
d_gene: TRBD1
CDR3nt: TGTGCCACAAAAGGGGGACAGAAGAGCTCCTATAATTCACCCCTCCACTTT
CDR3aa: CATKGGQKSSYNSPLHF

v_gene: TRBV29-1
j_gene: TRBJ2-3
abundance: NA
d_gene: TRBD2
CDR3nt: TGCAGCGTTGACCGGGGGGGGGGCACAGATACGCAGTATTTT
CDR3aa: CSVDRGGGTDTQYF

v_gene: TRBV5-1
j_gene: TRBJ2-3
abundance: many
d_gene: NA
CDR3nt: TGCGCCAGCAGCTTGGCCTCTAGCAGGGATACGCAGTATTTT
CDR3aa: CASSLASSRDTQYF

v_gene: TRBV7-2
j_gene: TRBJ2-3
abundance: NA
d_gene: NA
CDR3nt: TGTGCCAGCGCCGGGACCTTCACAGATACGCAGTATTTT
CDR3aa: CASAGTFTDTQYF

v_gene: TRBV20-1
j_gene: TRBJ1-5
abundance: NA
d_gene: NA
CDR3nt: TGCAGTGCTGGGGGAATTCGTCAGCCCCAGCATTTT
CDR3aa: CSAGGIRQPQHF

v_gene: TRBV3-1
j_gene: TRBJ1-6
abundance: NA
d_gene: TRBD1
CDR3nt: TGTGCCAGCAGCCCGGACAGGGTTTCACCCCTCCACTTT
CDR3aa: CASSPDRVSPLHF

v_gene: TRBV12-3/TRBV12-4
j_gene: TRBJ1-2
abundance: NA
d_gene: NA
CDR3nt: TGTGCCAGCACCCTGGGGGCAGTCTATGGCTACACCTTC
CDR3aa: CASTLGAVYGYTF

v_gene: TRBV20-1
j_gene: TRBJ2-3
abundance: few
d_gene: TRBD2
CDR3nt: TGCAGTGCCTTCAGCGGGGGCTCCTCCGGCTTCACAGATACGCAGTATTTT
CDR3aa: CSAFSGGSSGFTDTQYF

v_gene: TRBV9
j_gene: TRBJ2-6
abundance: NA
d_gene: TRBD2
CDR3nt: TGTGCCAGCAGCCCCCGACTAGCGGGACCCTCTGGGGCCAACGTCCTGACTTTC
CDR3aa: CASSPRLAGPSGANVLTF

v_gene: TRBV4-1
j_gene: TRBJ1-1
abundance: NA
d_gene: NA
CDR3nt: TGCGCCAGCAGCCAAGATTTAAACAGCTTGAACACTGAAGCTTTCTTT
CDR3aa: CASSQDLNSLNTEAFF

v_gene: TRBV12-3/TRBV12-4
j_gene: TRBJ2-7
abundance: NA
d_gene: NA
CDR3nt: TGTGCCAGCAGTTTTCTAGAGAGTTACGAGCAGTACTTC
CDR3aa: CASSFLESYEQYF

v_gene: TRBV5-1
j_gene: TRBJ2-7
abundance: few
d_gene: NA
CDR3nt: TGCGCCAGCAGCTTGGGCGTGAAAGGGGGCTACGAGCAGTACTTC
CDR3aa: CASSLGVKGGYEQYF

v_gene: TRBV11-2
j_gene: TRBJ2-6
abundance: NA
d_gene: NA
CDR3nt: TGTGCCAGCAGCCCTAGGGCCGGGTACAAGGTCTCTGGGGCCAACGTCCTGACTTTC
CDR3aa: CASSPRAGYKVSGANVLTF

v_gene: TRBV12-3/TRBV12-4
j_gene: TRBJ1-1
abundance: NA
d_gene: NA
CDR3nt: TGTGCCAGCAGTCGGGATTCCTCGGGTACTGAAGCTTTCTTT
CDR3aa: CASSRDSSGTEAFF

v_gene: TRBV28
j_gene: TRBJ2-2
abundance: NA
d_gene: NA
CDR3nt: TGTGCCAGTGACAAAAGGTTCTCGAACACCGGGGAGCTGTTTTTT
CDR3aa: CASDKRFSNTGELFF

v_gene: TRBV27
j_gene: TRBJ2-1
abundance: NA
d_gene: NA
CDR3nt: TGTGCCAGCAGTTCCCGGACTGTCTACAATGAGCAGTTCTTC
CDR3aa: CASSSRTVYNEQFF

v_gene: TRBV3-1
j_gene: TRBJ1-2
abundance: NA
d_gene: NA
CDR3nt: TGTGCCAGCAGCCAAGATTCGGCAGGAAGGGGCTACACCTTC
CDR3aa: CASSQDSAGRGYTF

v_gene: TRBV5-1
j_gene: TRBJ2-1
abundance: NA
d_gene: NA
CDR3nt: TGCGCCAGCAGCTTCTGGGGGGGCTCCAACAATGAGCAGTTCTTC
CDR3aa: CASSFWGGSNNEQFF

v_gene: TRBV28
j_gene: TRBJ2-2
abundance: NA
d_gene: TRBD2
CDR3nt: TGTGCCAGCAGAGCGGGAGGGCGGTACACCGGGGAGCTGTTTTTT
CDR3aa: CASRAGGRYTGELFF

v_gene: TRBV6-1
j_gene: TRBJ2-4
abundance: NA
d_gene: NA
CDR3nt: TGTGCCAGCAGTGAAGGGGGGGGCGCCAAAAACATTCAGTACTTC
CDR3aa: CASSEGGGAKNIQYF

v_gene: TRBV7-9
j_gene: TRBJ2-1
abundance: many
d_gene: NA
CDR3nt: TGTGCCAGCAGCTTAAGTATCTACAATGAGCAGTTCTTC
CDR3aa: CASSLSIYNEQFF

v_gene: TRBV6-2/TRBV6-3
j_gene: TRBJ1-5
abundance: few
d_gene: NA
CDR3nt: TGTGCCAGCATCCCAAAAGGTTACAATCAGCCCCAGCATTTT
CDR3aa: CASIPKGYNQPQHF

v_gene: TRBV9
j_gene: TRBJ2-1
abundance: NA
d_gene: TRBD2
CDR3nt: TGTGCCAGCAGCACGCATAGCGGGCTAAGCTCCTACAATGAGCAGTTCTTC
CDR3aa: CASSTHSGLSSYNEQFF

v_gene: TRBV7-8
j_gene: TRBJ2-5
abundance: NA
d_gene: NA
CDR3nt: TGTGCCAGCAGCCCTTCTGGGATGGAGACCCAGTACTTC
CDR3aa: CASSPSGMETQYF

v_gene: TRBV7-2
j_gene: TRBJ2-3
abundance: few
d_gene: TRBD2
CDR3nt: TGTGCCAGCAGCTTCCCGGGACTAGCGGGAGTCCTCCGGGCGTATTTT
CDR3aa: CASSFPGLAGVLRAYF

v_gene: TRBV19
j_gene: TRBJ1-5
abundance: NA
d_gene: NA
CDR3nt: TGTGCCAGTAGTTCAACCGGGACATTTAGCAATCAGCCCCAGCATTTT
CDR3aa: CASSSTGTFSNQPQHF

v_gene: TRBV18
j_gene: TRBJ2-1
abundance: NA
d_gene: TRBD1
CDR3nt: TGTGCCAGCTCAGGGGGACAGGCGGACACCAATGAGCAGTTCTTC
CDR3aa: CASSGGQADTNEQFF

v_gene: TRBV5-1
j_gene: TRBJ2-5
abundance: few
d_gene: NA
CDR3nt: TGCGCCAGCAGCGTACAGGGACTCGGGGAGACCCAGTACTTC
CDR3aa: CASSVQGLGETQYF

v_gene: TRBV2
j_gene: TRBJ2-6
abundance: few
d_gene: TRBD1
CDR3nt: TGTGCCAGCAGGCCGGGACAGGGTGGGGCCAACGTCCTGACTTTC
CDR3aa: CASRPGQGGANVLTF

v_gene: TRBV27
j_gene: TRBJ1-1
abundance: many
d_gene: TRBD1
CDR3nt: TGTGCCAGCTGGCGGGACAGGGGGCGCATCACTGAAGCTTTCTTT
CDR3aa: CASWRDRGRITEAFF

v_gene: TRBV7-8
j_gene: TRBJ2-2
abundance: NA
d_gene: NA
CDR3nt: TGTTCCAGCAGCTTAGCACAGGGGAACACCGGGGAGCTGTTTTTT
CDR3aa: CSSSLAQGNTGELFF

v_gene: TRBV4-3
j_gene: TRBJ2-7
abundance: NA
d_gene: TRBD1
CDR3nt: TGCGCCAGCAGCCAAGATCCGGACAGGGGGTTGGGAGAGCAGTACTTC
CDR3aa: CASSQDPDRGLGEQYF

v_gene: TRBV5-1
j_gene: TRBJ2-7
abundance: NA
d_gene: NA
CDR3nt: TGCGCCAGCAGGCAACGTGGCAACTCCTACGAGCAGTACTTC
CDR3aa: CASRQRGNSYEQYF

v_gene: TRBV5-1
j_gene: TRBJ2-5
abundance: few
d_gene: TRBD2
CDR3nt: TGCGCCAGCAGCCCTCTACCACTAGCGGGGCAAGAGACCCAGTACTTC
CDR3aa: CASSPLPLAGQETQYF

v_gene: TRBV6-2/TRBV6-3
j_gene: TRBJ2-7
abundance: few
d_gene: NA
CDR3nt: TGTGCCACCGTACTACATGGAACGGGGGCCTACGAGCAGTACTTC
CDR3aa: CATVLHGTGAYEQYF

v_gene: TRBV20-1
j_gene: TRBJ2-2
abundance: few
d_gene: NA
CDR3nt: TGCAGTGCTAGAGGCGTTAGCGGCAACACCGGGGAGCTGTTTTTT
CDR3aa: CSARGVSGNTGELFF

v_gene: TRBV19
j_gene: TRBJ2-1
abundance: NA
d_gene: TRBD1
CDR3nt: TGTGCCAGTAGTCCCCGGACAGGCCGCTCCTACAATGAGCAGTTCTTC
CDR3aa: CASSPRTGRSYNEQFF

v_gene: TRBV7-2
j_gene: TRBJ1-6
abundance: NA
d_gene: NA
CDR3nt: TGTGCCAGCAGCTTAGGGGCGATAGTGAATTCACCCCTCCACTTT
CDR3aa: CASSLGAIVNSPLHF

v_gene: TRBV9
j_gene: TRBJ2-5
abundance: few
d_gene: NA
CDR3nt: TGTGCCAGCAGCGCCCAAATACAAGAGACCCAGTACTTC
CDR3aa: CASSAQIQETQYF

v_gene: TRBV7-8
j_gene: TRBJ2-1
abundance: few
d_gene: TRBD2
CDR3nt: TGTGCCAGCAGCCCTCGCCCTAGCGGGAGAATATCGGGGAATGAGCAGTTCTTC
CDR3aa: CASSPRPSGRISGNEQFF

v_gene: TRBV14
j_gene: TRBJ2-1
abundance: NA
d_gene: TRBD1
CDR3nt: TGTGCCAGCAGCCAAGTAGGGACAGGAAGCTACAATGAGCAGTTCTTC
CDR3aa: CASSQVGTGSYNEQFF

v_gene: TRBV7-9
j_gene: TRBJ1-4
abundance: NA
d_gene: TRBD1
CDR3nt: TGTGCCAGCAGCTCAGGGACAGGGAGTAATGAAAAACTGTTTTTT
CDR3aa: CASSSGTGSNEKLFF

v_gene: TRBV14
j_gene: TRBJ1-2
abundance: many
d_gene: NA
CDR3nt: TGTGCCAGCAGCCAAGTGTCTTCGGCGTATGGCTACACCTTC
CDR3aa: CASSQVSSAYGYTF

v_gene: TRBV20-1
j_gene: TRBJ2-7
abundance: NA
d_gene: TRBD2
CDR3nt: TGCAGTGCTGAGCCAATGGGACTAGCGTTTTCCTCCTACGAGCAGTACTTC
CDR3aa: CSAEPMGLAFSSYEQYF

v_gene: TRBV30
j_gene: TRBJ2-2
abundance: NA
d_gene: TRBD1
CDR3nt: TGTGCCTGGATCCCGGGACAGGGAACCGGGGAGCTGTTTTTT
CDR3aa: CAWIPGQGTGELFF

v_gene: TRBV10-3
j_gene: TRBJ1-6
abundance: many
d_gene: NA
CDR3nt: TGTGCCATCAGTGAGGGACAGTCAAATTCACCCCTCCACTTT
CDR3aa: CAISEGQSNSPLHF

v_gene: TRBV7-9
j_gene: TRBJ2-7
abundance: NA
d_gene: NA
CDR3nt: TGTGCCAGCAGCCTAGGATCTCTAGCAGAGGGCTACGAGCAGTACTTC
CDR3aa: CASSLGSLAEGYEQYF

v_gene: TRBV12-3/TRBV12-4
j_gene: TRBJ1-1
abundance: NA
d_gene: NA
CDR3nt: TGTGCCAGCAGTTCGTGGGGGACGGGCACTGAAGCTTTCTTT
CDR3aa: CASSSWGTGTEAFF